Presented here are 21 T cell receptor beta chains from one specimen sequenced in a study of blood T cell repertoires in COVID-19. The protocol was immunoSEQ multiplex PCR, while the TCRdb copy is restricted to in-frame clones and leaves out a portion. The sample consists of roughly 250,000 clones, over 70% of them appearing once. Sequenced input: peripheral blood. These receptors were obtained from a human donor in a cohort sampled during active COVID-19.

The chain employs TRBV2 and TRBJ2-7, with 11 bases matching TRBD1. The CDR3 totals 14 residues. Germline V gives CDR1 SNHLY, CDR2 FYNNEI. The junction had 5 bases not matched to a gene; V was cut back by 6 bases and J by 4 bases. The CDR3: CASSPGQGAYEQYF. The CDR3 DNA reads as TGTGCCAGCAGCCCCGGACAGGGGGCTTACGAGCAGTACTTC.

The chain links TRBV7-8 to TRBJ1-2, with D hard to call. The germline V gene encodes CDR1 SGHVS and CDR2 FQNEAQ. Trimming removed 3 bases from V and 0 bases from J, with 8 bases in between. The CDR3 length is 14 residues. The CDR3: CASSLRQTNYGYTF. DNA of the CDR3: TGTGCCAGCAGCTTGAGACAAACTAACTATGGCTACACCTTC.

This rearrangement joins TRBV9 to TRBJ1-6; TRBD1 matches 8 bases. From germline, CDR1 is SGDLS and CDR2 YYNGEE. V dropped 1 base and J dropped 6; count of bases not matched to a gene: 3. The CDR3 covers 15 residues. CDR3 DNA: TGTGCCAGCAGCGTAACCGGACAGGGTAATTCACCCCTCCACTTT. This gives the protein CASSVTGQGNSPLHF.

J is TRBJ2-3 and V is TRBV9, with 7 positions matching TRBD2. With 4 bases clipped from V and 6 bases from J, the junction kept 14 bases outside the gene matches. CDR1 is SGDLS, CDR2 YYNGEE, per germline. CDR3 size: 16 residues. This CDR3 is CASSPRGTGGWDTQYF. CDR3 nucleotide sequence: TGTGCCAGCAGCCCGCGGGGGACGGGGGGATGGGATACGCAGTATTTT.

The chain uses TRBV2 and TRBJ1-2; D might be TRBD1 (6 bases). This CDR3 spans 12 amino acids. Trimming removed 5 bases at V and 3 bases at J, with 7 bases between. Looked up from germline, CDR1 is SNHLY and CDR2 is FYNNEI. CDR3 bases: TGTGCCAGCAGTAGGACAGACTATGGCTACACCTTC. Its protein product is CASSRTDYGYTF.

This sequence joins TRBV5-4 and TRBJ2-5, with 8 bases that match TRBD2. Looked up from germline, CDR1 is SGHNT and CDR2 is YYREEE (reference sequence). CDR3 length: 13 amino acids. Written as DNA, the CDR3 is TGTGCTAGCGGGGTGGACGCGGGGGAGACCCAGTACTTC. Its translation is CASGVDAGETQYF. Variable domain in full (rest from reference TRBV5-4 and TRBJ2-5): ETGVTQSPTHLIKTRGQQVTLRCSSQSGHNTVSWYQQALGQGPQFIFQYYREEENGRGNFPPRFSGLQFPNYSSELNVNALELDDSALYLCASGVDAGETQYFGPGTRLLVL.

This chain uses TRBV28 with TRBJ2-2, with 9 bases that match TRBD1. The V and J ends lost 3 bases and 6 bases, in that order; junction bases with no gene match: 5. The length of the CDR3 is 15 residues. Germline V gene lookup returns CDR1 MDHEN and CDR2 SYDVKM. The chain's CDR3 is CASSLGDRVSGELFF. The CDR3, as DNA: TGTGCCAGCAGTTTGGGGGACAGGGTTTCCGGGGAGCTGTTTTTT.

The chain links TRBV28 to TRBJ1-3; tentatively, D is TRBD1 (5 bases). The V gene lost 5 bases and the J gene lost 1 base, with 12 bases spanning the gap. The CDR3 loop spans 15 amino acids. Germline V gene sequence: CDR1 MDHEN, CDR2 SYDVKM. Written as DNA, the CDR3 is TGTGCCAGCAGTCTGCGGCAGGGTTCTGGAAACACCATATATTTT. Its protein is CASSLRQGSGNTIYF.

This chain uses TRBV5-6 with TRBJ2-7; 10 nucleotides agree with TRBD1. Germline CDR1 reads SGHDT; CDR2 reads YYEEEE. J gave up 2 bases and V 3 bases, and 17 bases lay outside the gene matches. The CDR3 extends over 19 amino acids. The CDR3 DNA follows: TGTGCCAGCAGCTCTGGTGGGGGACAGGGGAACTACTATACCTACGAGCAGTACTTC. This gives the protein CASSSGGGQGNYYTYEQYF.

The rearrangement uses TRBV7-2 and TRBJ1-5, with D tentatively TRBD1 (6 bases). Germline V lookup: CDR1 SGHTA, CDR2 FQGNSA. The CDR3 is made up of 12 amino acids. The V gene lost 4 bases and the J gene lost 7 bases, with 8 bases spanning the gap. CDR3 nucleotide sequence: TGTGCCAGCAGCTACAGGGACCAGCCCCAGCATTTT. Protein: CASSYRDQPQHF.

Only one count was recorded for this clone. The chain uses TRBV6-2 or TRBV6-3 and TRBJ2-1, with D hard to call. CDR3 length: 12 residues. Trimming left V 5 bases short and J 5 bases short, with 7 bases between. Germline V CDR1 and CDR2: MNHEY, SVGEGT. The CDR3 nucleotides read TGTGCCAGCAGTAAGCTGGACAATGAGCAGTTCTTC. Protein sequence: CASSKLDNEQFF.

Here the CDR3 DNA reads TGTGCCAGCAGTTACAACGGGATGAGGAGCTCCTACGAGCAGTACTTC. Amino acid sequence: CASSYNGMRSSYEQYF. The chain is built from TRBV6-5 and TRBJ2-7; D is possibly TRBD2 (5 bases). The germline V and J ends were trimmed by 2 bases and 0 bases, with 14 bases remaining between them. This CDR3 comprises 16 residues. Germline lookup yields CDR1 MNHEY and CDR2 SVGAGI.

The gene calls are TRBV5-1 and TRBJ1-2; TRBD1 agrees at 9 bases. The CDR3 covers 14 residues. In germline, CDR1 is SGHRS, CDR2 YFSETQ. Trimming took 5 bases from V and 8 from J; bases not matched to a gene: 10. The CDR3: CASRPSRDREGYTF. The CDR3 DNA follows: TGCGCCAGCAGGCCGTCTCGGGACAGGGAGGGCTACACCTTC.

The rearrangement joins TRBV3-1 (or the pseudogene TRBV3-2) to TRBJ1-2; 9 positions agree with TRBD1. This CDR3 comprises 14 residues. The V gene's germline CDR1 is LGHDT and CDR2 YNNKEL (reference sequence). V shed 2 bases, J shed 9 bases, and the junction held 7 bases outside the gene matches. The CDR3 coding sequence is TGTGCCAGCAGCCAACGACAGGGGGTAGTGAGCTACACCTTC. It is translated as CASSQRQGVVSYTF.

The chain is built from TRBV15 and TRBJ1-4, with a possible D match to TRBD1 (6 bases). The V end lost 1 base, the J end lost 0 bases, and 12 bases lay between the germline ends. From germline, CDR1 is LNHNV and CDR2 YYDKDF (reference sequence). CDR3 length equals 17 residues. The CDR3 here is CATSRARGSTTNEKLFF. In DNA, the CDR3 is TGTGCCACCAGCAGAGCCAGGGGATCAACAACTAATGAAAAACTGTTTTTT.

V is TRBV6-5 and J is TRBJ1-2; D not certain. V was trimmed by 7 bases and J by 7 bases, leaving 16 bases between them. The CDR3 covers 13 residues. Per the germline V gene, CDR1 is MNHEY and CDR2 is SVGAGI. CDR3 sequence (DNA): TGTGCCAGCAAGGAGGGAGGACCATTTGGCTACACCTTC. It translates to CASKEGGPFGYTF.

The chain has TRBV13 and TRBJ2-1; TRBD2 agrees at 16 bases. This CDR3 is 20 amino acids long. The junction had 10 bases not matched to a gene; V was cut back by 5 bases and J by 0 bases. Germline V lookup: CDR1 PRHDT, CDR2 FYEKMQ (reference sequence). This CDR3 is CASSPAGTSGGASSYNEQFF. The CDR3 DNA reads TGTGCCAGCAGCCCAGCCGGGACTAGCGGGGGGGCTAGCTCCTACAATGAGCAGTTCTTC.

The rearrangement links TRBV11-2 to TRBJ2-1, with TRBD2 identical over 11 bases. The CDR3 runs 16 residues. Germline lookup yields CDR1 SGHAT and CDR2 FQNNGV. Trimming cost V 3 bases and J 4 bases; bases outside gene matches: 5. DNA of the CDR3: TGTGCCAGCAGCTTGGGACGACTAGCGGGATACAATGAGCAGTTCTTC. It specifies CASSLGRLAGYNEQFF.

The V call is TRBV14, the J call TRBJ2-5, with 7 positions matching TRBD1. CDR3 length: 14 residues. The trim removed 2 bases at V and 5 bases at J, leaving 5 bases unmatched. Germline CDR1 is SGHDN and CDR2 is FVKESK. The CDR3 loop is CASSQLQGYETQYF. The CDR3 region has the DNA TGTGCCAGCAGCCAACTACAGGGGTATGAGACCCAGTACTTC.

This clone has ten or more counts. The chain joins TRBV4-1 to TRBJ1-2; D gene ambiguous. Trimming removed 0 bases at V and 3 bases at J, with 14 bases between. Germline lookup yields CDR1 MGHRA and CDR2 YSYEKL. The CDR3 runs 16 residues. CDR3 residues: CASSQDSVGGDYGYTF. The DNA for the CDR3 is TGCGCCAGCAGCCAAGATAGTGTTGGAGGAGACTATGGCTACACCTTC.

J is TRBJ2-2 and V is TRBV4-3; TRBD2 might be the D (6 bases). This CDR3 contains 15 residues. Germline V lookup: CDR1 LGHNA, CDR2 YSLEER. The ends were cut back, 4 bases at V and 4 bases at J, with 13 bases in the middle. The CDR3 DNA reads TGCGCCAGCAGCCTTTCGGGGGATGGCACCGGGGAGCTGTTTTTT. Its translation: CASSLSGDGTGELFF.